The entry that follows covers one TCR beta chain sequence. The target antigen is unknown. This sample was taken from a study of blood T cells in healthy people across ages. The CDR3 length is 14 residues. Trimming cost V 7 bases and J 2 bases; bases outside gene matches: 10. The germline V gene encodes CDR1 DFQATT and CDR2 SNEGSKA (reference sequence). Study findings and constraints: Higher naive T cell percentage went strongly together with higher TCR beta diversity.

The second PCR ran about 6 to 12 cycles with a sample-barcoded 5' primer and J-beta primers. Via MiXCR, TCRdb re-called the 5' RACE reads, giving one row per CDR3 protein. The profile covers about 1,400,000 distinct CDR3 sequences, with roughly 45% appearing a single time and 6.5% to 10% taken by the ten largest. In terms of origin and age, donors were healthy Caucasian individuals from Russia aged roughly 6 to 100. This TCR was sampled from a woman aged 18-29 years in good health. This chain connects TRBV20-1 to TRBJ1-2; 7 bases are a match to TRBD1. The sequencing input was blood. CDR3 bases: TGCAGTGGCCTAAACAGGGGACCAAACTATGGCTACACCTTC. Amino acid sequence: CSGLNRGPNYGYTF.